One and the same sample provided the 5 T cell receptor beta chains below, sequenced in a study of T cell responses to AZD1222 COVID-19 vaccine. Sequencing used immunoSEQ multiplex PCR; TCRdb keeps in-frame clones, though not all of them. The table has 100,000 to 150,000 clones, roughly 87% seen once; the top ten hold 1.4% to 1.5%. The specimen comprised peripheral blood, sampled on day 0 of AZD1222 vaccination. The receptors here all came from an adult in good health.

V and J are TRBV5-1 and TRBJ2-3, with 8 bases lining up with TRBD1. Germline CDR1 reads SGHRS; CDR2 reads YFSETQ. The junction had 6 bases not matched to a gene; V was cut back by 5 bases and J by 4 bases. The CDR3 runs to 14 residues. The CDR3 here is CASRTGDKADTQYF. CDR3 bases: TGCGCCAGCAGGACAGGGGATAAGGCAGATACGCAGTATTTT.

In DNA form, the CDR3 reads TGTGCCAGCAGCTTAGCCTGGGCCAGCACGAACACTGAAGCTTTCTTT. Amino acids: CASSLAWASTNTEAFF. This chain joins TRBV7-9 and TRBJ1-1, with D unresolved. In germline, CDR1 is SEHNR, CDR2 FQNEAQ (reference sequence). This CDR3 has 16 residues. Trimming cost V 0 bases and J 1 base, with 12 bases left between them.

The chain couples TRBV7-2 to TRBJ1-1; no reliable D call. The CDR3 has 13 amino acids. V was cut by 7 bases and J by 3 bases, with 12 bases left in between. Germline CDR1 is SGHTA and CDR2 is FQGNSA. The CDR3 DNA reads as TGTGCCAGCAAAGGTGTACTGGACACTGAAGCTTTCTTT. Translation: CASKGVLDTEAFF.

This clone was observed a single time. This chain joins TRBV19 and TRBJ2-7; D possibly corresponds to TRBD1 (5 bases). Trimming took 9 bases from V and 5 from J, leaving 17 bases between them. There are 13 residues in the CDR3. Germline CDR1 LNHDA, CDR2 SQIVND (reference sequence). The CDR3 loop is CASNQGLDHEQYF. Here the CDR3 DNA reads TGTGCCAGCAACCAGGGTTTAGACCACGAGCAGTACTTC.

The chain recombines TRBV27 with TRBJ1-5, with 7 nucleotides matching TRBD1. Unmatched junction bases numbered 7, after V lost 5 bases and J lost 0 bases. The CDR3 runs to 16 residues. CDR1 MNHEY and CDR2 SMNVEV come from the germline V gene (reference sequence). The chain's CDR3 is CASSTTGAFSNQPQHF. For the CDR3, the DNA is TGTGCCAGCAGTACCACAGGGGCGTTTAGCAATCAGCCCCAGCATTTT.